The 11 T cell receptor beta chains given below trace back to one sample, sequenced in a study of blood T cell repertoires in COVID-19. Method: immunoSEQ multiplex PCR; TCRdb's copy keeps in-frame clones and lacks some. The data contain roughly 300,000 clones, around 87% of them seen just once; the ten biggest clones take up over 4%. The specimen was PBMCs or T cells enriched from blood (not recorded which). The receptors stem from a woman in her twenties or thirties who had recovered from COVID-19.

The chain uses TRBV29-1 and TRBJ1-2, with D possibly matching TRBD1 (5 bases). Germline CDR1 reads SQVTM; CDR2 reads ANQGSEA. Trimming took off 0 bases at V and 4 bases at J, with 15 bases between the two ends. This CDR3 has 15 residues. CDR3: CSVEDRGGLPYGYTF. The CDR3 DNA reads TGCAGCGTTGAAGATCGGGGGGGACTGCCCTATGGCTACACCTTC.

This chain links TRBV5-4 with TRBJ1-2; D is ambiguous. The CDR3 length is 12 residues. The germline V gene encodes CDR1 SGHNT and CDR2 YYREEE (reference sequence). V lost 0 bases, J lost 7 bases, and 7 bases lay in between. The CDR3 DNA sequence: TGTGCCAGCAGCTTGGCGGGATTTGGCTACACCTTC. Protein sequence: CASSLAGFGYTF.

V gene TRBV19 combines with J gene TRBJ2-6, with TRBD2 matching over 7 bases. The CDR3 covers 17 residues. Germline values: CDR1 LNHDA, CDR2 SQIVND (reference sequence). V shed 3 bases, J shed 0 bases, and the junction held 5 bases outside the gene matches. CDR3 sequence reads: CASSIGRLGSGANVLTF. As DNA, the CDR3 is TGTGCCAGTAGTATCGGGAGGCTGGGCTCTGGGGCCAACGTCCTGACTTTC.

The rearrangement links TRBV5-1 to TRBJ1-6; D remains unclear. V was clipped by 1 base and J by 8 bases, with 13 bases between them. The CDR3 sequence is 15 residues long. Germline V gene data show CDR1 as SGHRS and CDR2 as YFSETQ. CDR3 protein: CASSLTFKRDSPLHF. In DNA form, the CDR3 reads TGCGCCAGCAGCTTGACCTTTAAGAGAGATTCACCCCTCCACTTT.

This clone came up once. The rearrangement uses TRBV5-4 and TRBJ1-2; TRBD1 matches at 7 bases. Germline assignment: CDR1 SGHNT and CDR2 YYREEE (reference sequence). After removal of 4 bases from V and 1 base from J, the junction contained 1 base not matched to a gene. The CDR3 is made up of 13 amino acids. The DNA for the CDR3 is TGTGCCAGCAGCCGGGACAGTAACTATGGCTACACCTTC. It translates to CASSRDSNYGYTF.

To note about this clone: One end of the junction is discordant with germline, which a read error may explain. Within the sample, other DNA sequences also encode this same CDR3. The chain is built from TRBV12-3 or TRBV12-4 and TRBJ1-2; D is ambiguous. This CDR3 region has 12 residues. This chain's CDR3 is CASSWFEEGYTF. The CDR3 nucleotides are TGCGCCAGCAGTTGGTTTGAGGAGGGCTACACCTTC.

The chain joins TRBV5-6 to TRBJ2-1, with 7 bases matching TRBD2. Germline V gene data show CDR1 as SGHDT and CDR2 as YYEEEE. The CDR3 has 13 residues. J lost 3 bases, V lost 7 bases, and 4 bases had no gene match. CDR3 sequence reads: CASGRDYYNEQFF. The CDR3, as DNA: TGTGCCAGCGGCCGGGACTACTACAATGAGCAGTTCTTC.

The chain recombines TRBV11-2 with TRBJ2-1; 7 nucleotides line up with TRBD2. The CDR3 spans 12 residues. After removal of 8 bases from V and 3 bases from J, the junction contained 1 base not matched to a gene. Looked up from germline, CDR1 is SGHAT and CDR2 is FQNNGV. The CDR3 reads CASGRVYNEQFF. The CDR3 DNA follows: TGTGCCAGCGGGAGGGTCTACAATGAGCAGTTCTTC.

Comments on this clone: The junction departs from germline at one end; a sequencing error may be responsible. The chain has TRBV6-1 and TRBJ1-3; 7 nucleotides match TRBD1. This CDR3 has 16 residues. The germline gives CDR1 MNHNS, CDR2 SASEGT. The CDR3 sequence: CASREGTANSGNTIYF. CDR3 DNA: TGTGCCAGCAGGGAAGGGACAGCAAACTCTGGAAACACCATATATTTT.

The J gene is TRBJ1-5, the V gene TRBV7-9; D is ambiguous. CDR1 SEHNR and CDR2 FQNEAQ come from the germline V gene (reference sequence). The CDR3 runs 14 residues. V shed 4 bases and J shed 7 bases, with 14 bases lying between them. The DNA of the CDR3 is TGTGCCAGCAGCTCCGCTTCAGGTGGCCAGCCCCAGCATTTT. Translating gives CASSSASGGQPQHF.

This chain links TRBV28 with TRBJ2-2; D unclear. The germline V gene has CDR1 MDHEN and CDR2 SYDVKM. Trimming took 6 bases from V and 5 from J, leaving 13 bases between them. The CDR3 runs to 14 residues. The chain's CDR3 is CASRPDPGTGELFF. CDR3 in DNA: TGTGCCAGCAGACCCGACCCCGGGACCGGGGAGCTGTTTTTT. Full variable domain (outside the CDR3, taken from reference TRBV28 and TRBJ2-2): DVKVTQSSRYLVKRTGEKVFLECVQDMDHENMFWYRQDPGLGLRLIYFSYDVKMKEKGDIPEGYSVSREKKERFSLILESASTNQTSMYLCASRPDPGTGELFFGEGSRLTVL.